These T cell receptor beta chains were read from a single sample in a study of CD8 T cells in ankylosing spondylitis. TCRdb re-called the 5' RACE reads with MiXCR, one entry per CDR3 protein. The data show 390,000 or so distinct CDR3 sequences, with about 22% seen just once and about 16% held by the top ten. Sequencing used blood, either unsorted or a sorted T cell fraction (not recorded which). These receptors all stem from a male donor with ankylosing spondylitis. Each CDR3 is given with its conserved first and last residue. Rows give clone size only sometimes, using once, few, many, or a class for an expanded clone.

j_gene | v_gene | abundance | CDR3aa
TRBJ1-3 | TRBV11-1 | NA | CASSSSGGLELVLRNTIYF
TRBJ1-1 | TRBV5-6 | few | CASSKTGASTRSEAFF
TRBJ2-5 | TRBV11-2 | NA | CASTGLAGSWQETQYF
TRBJ2-1 | TRBV7-7 | NA | CASSYDTDNEQFF
TRBJ2-7 | TRBV29-1 | NA | CSVSPPSQGRGKQYF
TRBJ2-7 | TRBV7-2 | NA | CASRKQGPYEQYF
TRBJ2-7 | TRBV7-2 | NA | CASSLDSGTFHYEQYF
TRBJ1-6 | TRBV20-1 | few | CSARFYGASESPLHF
TRBJ2-7 | TRBV20-1 | few | CSARGRLAIGEQYF
TRBJ1-1 | TRBV5-1 | NA | CASSPRPGVNTEAFF
TRBJ2-7 | TRBV4-1 | NA | CASSQSWPNYEQYF
TRBJ2-1 | TRBV24-1 | NA | CATSDLHLAPDEQFF
TRBJ2-1 | TRBV7-8 | many | CASSLFGEQFF
TRBJ2-7 | TRBV20-1 | NA | CSARGLGQGSDEQYF
TRBJ2-2 | TRBV20-1 | NA | CSALRTGGAGELFF
TRBJ2-7 | TRBV11-1 | NA | CASSLAEGQGAGSYEQYF
TRBJ2-7 | TRBV12-3/TRBV12-4 | many | CASRSSGSGYEQYF
TRBJ1-4 | TRBV12-3/TRBV12-4 | few | CASSPGQGMVGLGEKLFF
TRBJ1-4 | TRBV14 | NA | CASSQERQINEKLFF
TRBJ2-6 | TRBV23-1 | once | CASIRDRVCGANVLTF
TRBJ2-2 | TRBV10-3 | many | CAIRLDTGELFF
TRBJ2-7 | TRBV11-1 | many | CASSSGQGTSSRRGFSYEQYF
TRBJ2-3 | TRBV15 | few | CATSRDLSGGAGDTQYF
TRBJ1-2 | TRBV4-2 | few | CASSQEWQPNYGYTF
TRBJ2-1 | TRBV7-6 | NA | CASSPNGRVHNEQFF
TRBJ2-5 | TRBV15 | NA | CATSTRRRETQYF
TRBJ1-2 | TRBV9 | few | CASSVLGGYGYTF
TRBJ2-2 | TRBV20-1 | few | CSASRGGAGELFF
TRBJ1-1 | TRBV29-1 | NA | CSVGTNGEAFF
TRBJ2-2 | TRBV5-1 | few | CASSLYRLATGELFF
TRBJ2-1 | TRBV10-1 | few | CASSMVRDNEQFF
TRBJ1-1 | TRBV12-3/TRBV12-4 | many | CASSWGQSRNTEAFF
TRBJ1-1 | TRBV27 | few | CASSFSHRGITEAFF
TRBJ2-5 | TRBV11-1 | few | CASSSTGSNKETQYF
TRBJ2-1 | TRBV7-2 | few | CASSLARGNGNEQFF
TRBJ2-1 | TRBV7-3 | NA | CASSLQGAASYNEQFF
TRBJ2-2 | TRBV12-3/TRBV12-4 | many | CASSLGTGNTGELFF
TRBJ2-3 | TRBV24-1 | NA | CATQISGGGGDTQYF
TRBJ1-2 | TRBV29-1 | NA | CSVEDLGTGSSYTF
TRBJ2-7 | TRBV5-1 | NA | CASSPAPSGRNSYEQYF
TRBJ2-2 | TRBV12-3/TRBV12-4 | few | CASSESGMVTGELFF
TRBJ2-1 | TRBV4-1 | few | CASSQEGPQADSYNEQFF
TRBJ2-7 | TRBV14 | few | CASSQAEIGRSEQYF
TRBJ1-2 | TRBV28 | few | CASSLIPLVRVIGDYTF
TRBJ1-2 | TRBV15 | few | CATSKDQGYGYTF
TRBJ2-2 | TRBV11-3 | few | CASSRRDSGNTGELFF
TRBJ2-1 | TRBV12-3/TRBV12-4 | few | CASSSGTRVYNEQFF
TRBJ2-7 | TRBV10-3 | few | CAITKGLGNEQYF
TRBJ2-7 | TRBV29-1 | NA | CSVEGSLTGWQYF
TRBJ2-7 | TRBV9 | NA | CASSAGQSGEQYF
TRBJ2-5 | TRBV6-1 | NA | CASSQGTSGRMETQYF
TRBJ2-7 | TRBV12-3/TRBV12-4 | NA | CASSLAGSGRAVEQYF
TRBJ2-7 | TRBV2 | few | CASRMDRGQTYEQYF